Many counts were recorded for the clone carrying this TCR beta chain. The antigen is unknown. Samples had at least 6.5 million PBMCs isolated from them. CDR1 is MRHNA and CDR2 is SNTAGT in the germline V gene. This CDR3 region has 13 residues. The V end was cut by 2 bases, the J end by 5 bases, with 7 bases between. The second PCR ran about 6 to 12 cycles with a sample-barcoded 5' primer and J-beta primers. TCRdb passed the 5' RACE reads through MiXCR, listing each CDR3 protein once. The table lists some 370,000 distinct CDR3 sequences, 45% to 65% of them singletons. The record originates from a study of blood T cells in healthy people across ages. Study overall: Using template switching, researchers captured about one barcoded beta molecule for each two T cells.

Study-wide results and limits: PBMCs that were unsorted prevented a conclusive naive versus antigen-experienced comparison. Older individuals had lower TCR beta diversity per million T cells (the decline was roughly linear).

V gene TRBV6-4 combines with J gene TRBJ2-1, with D tentatively TRBD1 (6 bases). This clonotype originated in a man aged 60 to 75 in good health. The sequenced sample consisted of blood. The CDR3 DNA reads as TGTGCCAGCAGTGACCGGGACAACAATGAGCAGTTCTTC. It is translated as CASSDRDNNEQFF.